The sequence of this T cell receptor (beta chain) was determined in a study of T cells after yellow fever vaccination. Study conclusions and caveats: Post-booster samples contained most primary-vaccination clones (around 95% CD4, roughly 88% CD8).

Trimming pared 7 bases from V and 0 bases from J, leaving 7 bases between. The length of the CDR3 is 14 residues. Germline V gives CDR1 LNHDA, CDR2 SQIVND (reference sequence). TCRdb reprocessed the 5' RACE reads with MiXCR, giving one entry per CDR3 protein. Of over 130,000 distinct CDR3 sequences in the sample, 7.7% were seen once. Details on this clonotype: The antigen remains undetermined.

The clonotype was recovered from a man in his thirties or forties who received the YFV17D yellow fever vaccine. The sequences come from CD4+ T cells sorted from PBMCs, collected 5 days after the yellow fever booster vaccination. The chain uses TRBV19 and TRBJ1-6, with D unresolved. CDR3 in amino acids: CASTSSSYNSPLHF. The CDR3 coding sequence is TGTGCCAGTACGAGCTCCTCCTATAATTCACCCCTCCACTTT.